Presented here are 12 T cell receptor beta chains from one specimen sequenced in a study of blood T cell repertoires in COVID-19. The protocol was immunoSEQ multiplex PCR, while the TCRdb copy is restricted to in-frame clones and leaves out a portion. The table lists 110,000 or so clones, roughly 80% of them singletons. The sequencing sample was made of peripheral blood. The source is a woman aged 40 to 49 with acute or convalescent COVID-19.

The rearrangement joins TRBV13 to TRBJ1-2, with D tentatively TRBD1 (6 bases). Trimming shortened V by 3 bases and J by 6 bases, and 11 bases separated the two germline ends. Germline CDR1 and CDR2: PRHDT and FYEKMQ (reference sequence). There are 13 residues in the CDR3. The DNA for the CDR3 is TGTGCCAGCAGCTTGCCGCAGGGGAATGGCTACACCTTC. This sequence encodes CASSLPQGNGYTF.

The chain has TRBV19 and TRBJ1-3; the D is unclear. The germline V gene encodes CDR1 LNHDA and CDR2 SQIVND (reference sequence). Trimming removed 8 bases from V and 1 base from J, with 3 bases in between. CDR3 length equals 11 residues. The CDR3 DNA follows: TGTGCCAGTCGGTCTGGAAACACCATATATTTT. Amino acid sequence: CASRSGNTIYF.

A few counts support this clone. At the DNA level, this CDR3 is encoded by other sequences in the same sample as well. This sequence joins TRBV7-9 and TRBJ2-3; tentatively, D is TRBD2 (6 bases). Germline lookup yields CDR1 SEHNR and CDR2 FQNEAQ (reference sequence). Trimming took 2 bases from V and 4 from J, leaving 10 bases between them. CDR3 length: 14 amino acids. The CDR3 DNA reads as TGTGCCAGCAGCTTAACCGGGGGTGCAGATACGCAGTATTTT. Residues: CASSLTGGADTQYF.

J is TRBJ1-6 and V is TRBV11-2; tentative D call: TRBD1 (5 bases). With 3 bases removed from V and 7 bases from J, the gap between germline ends came to 10 bases. The CDR3 covers 14 residues. Germline V lookup: CDR1 SGHAT, CDR2 FQNNGV. CDR3 amino acids: CASSLGGVNSPLHF. CDR3 coding DNA: TGTGCCAGCAGCTTGGGGGGGGTCAATTCACCCCTCCACTTT.

The chain links TRBV4-1 to TRBJ2-7; 7 bases map to TRBD1. This CDR3 contains 14 residues. Germline V CDR1 and CDR2: MGHRA, YSYEKL. J gave up 5 bases and V 4 bases, and 8 bases lay outside the gene matches. The CDR3 is CASSPVGQENEQYF. The CDR3 DNA follows: TGCGCCAGCAGCCCTGTAGGACAGGAGAACGAGCAGTACTTC.

The rearrangement joins TRBV18 to TRBJ1-3; 8 nucleotides agree with TRBD1. Germline lookup yields CDR1 KGHSH and CDR2 LQKENI. V lost 5 bases to trimming and J lost 4 bases; unmatched junction nucleotides: 10. This CDR3 is built from 16 residues. CDR3 region: CASSSDRGSSGNTIYF. The CDR3 DNA sequence: TGTGCCAGCTCATCAGACAGGGGAAGTTCCGGAAACACCATATATTTT.

V gene TRBV6-6 combines with J gene TRBJ1-6; 8 bases align to TRBD1. Losses at the gene ends were 5 bases for V and 7 bases for J; bases not matched to a gene: 4. Germline CDR1 is MNHNY and CDR2 is SVGAGI (reference sequence). This CDR3 region has 14 residues. The CDR3 DNA sequence: TGTGCCAGCAGTACGGGACAGGTGAATTCACCCCTCCACTTT. Translated: CASSTGQVNSPLHF.

The J gene is TRBJ1-1, the V gene TRBV2; D not certain. Germline V gene data show CDR1 as SNHLY and CDR2 as FYNNEI. The CDR3 sequence is 15 residues long. Trimming removed 8 bases from V and 1 base from J, with 17 bases in between. The CDR3 bases are TGTGCCAGCTCCTCGACGCCTGCGGGGAACACTGAAGCTTTCTTT. As protein: CASSSTPAGNTEAFF.

The rearrangement joins TRBV4-3 to TRBJ2-2; D gene unclear. CDR3 length: 15 residues. The V end lost 4 bases, the J end lost 1 base, and 10 bases lay between the germline ends. Germline V CDR1 and CDR2: LGHNA, YSLEER. The CDR3 DNA reads TGCGCCAGCAGCCCGAGGCCTCAGAACACCGGGGAGCTGTTTTTT. Its translation is CASSPRPQNTGELFF.

DNA of the CDR3: TGTGCCAGCACCACGCCTTGGACTAGCGGGGGGGACAATGAGCAGTTCTTC. Its translation is CASTTPWTSGGDNEQFF. The V call is TRBV7-8, the J call TRBJ2-1; 15 bases are a match to TRBD2. The germline CDR1 and CDR2 sequences are SGHVS and FQNEAQ. This CDR3 region has 17 residues. V gave up 7 bases and J gave up 5 bases; unmatched junction bases: 9.

V and J are TRBV28 and TRBJ1-6; D remains unclear. V lost 2 bases, J lost 7 bases, and 12 bases lay in between. The CDR3 length is 15 residues. Germline V gives CDR1 MDHEN, CDR2 SYDVKM. CDR3 sequence: CASSLTGALNSPLHF. CDR3 DNA sequence: TGTGCCAGCAGTTTAACGGGTGCCCTAAATTCACCCCTCCACTTT.

This clone was found a few times. Within the sample, other DNA sequences also encode this same CDR3. The chain uses TRBV6-5 and TRBJ1-5; 7 bases are shared with TRBD1. The CDR3 totals 15 residues. Germline CDR1 reads MNHEY; CDR2 reads SVGAGI. The V segment lost 4 bases and the J segment 4 bases; nucleotides outside the gene matches: 7. This CDR3 reads CASSSGGYGNQPQHF. As DNA, the CDR3 is TGTGCCAGCAGTTCAGGGGGGTATGGGAATCAGCCCCAGCATTTT.